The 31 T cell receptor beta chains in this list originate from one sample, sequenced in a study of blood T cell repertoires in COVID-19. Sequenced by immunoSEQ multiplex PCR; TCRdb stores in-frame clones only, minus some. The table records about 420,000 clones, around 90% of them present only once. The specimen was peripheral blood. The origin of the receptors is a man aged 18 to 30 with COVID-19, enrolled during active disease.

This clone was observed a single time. Written as DNA, the CDR3 is TGTGCCAGCAGCCAAGACGTGACGGGTCGGACCGGGGAGCTGTTTTTT. It is translated as CASSQDVTGRTGELFF. This chain uses TRBV4-2 with TRBJ2-2; D not certain. Germline CDR1 and CDR2: LGHNA and YNFKEQ. V gave up 0 bases and J gave up 5 bases, with 13 bases separating them. The CDR3 runs to 16 residues.

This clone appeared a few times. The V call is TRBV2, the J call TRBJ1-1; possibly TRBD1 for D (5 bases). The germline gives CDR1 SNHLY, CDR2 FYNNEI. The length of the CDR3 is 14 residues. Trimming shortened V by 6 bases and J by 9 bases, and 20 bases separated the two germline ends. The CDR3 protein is CASSPGHAMGKAFF. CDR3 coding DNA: TGTGCCAGCAGCCCAGGACACGCTATGGGGAAAGCTTTCTTT. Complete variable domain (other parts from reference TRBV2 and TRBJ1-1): EPEVTQTPSHQVTQMGQEVILRCVPISNHLYFYWYRQILGQKVEFLVSFYNNEISEKSEIFDDQFSVERPDGSNFTLKIRSTKLEDSAMYFCASSPGHAMGKAFFGQGTRLTVV.

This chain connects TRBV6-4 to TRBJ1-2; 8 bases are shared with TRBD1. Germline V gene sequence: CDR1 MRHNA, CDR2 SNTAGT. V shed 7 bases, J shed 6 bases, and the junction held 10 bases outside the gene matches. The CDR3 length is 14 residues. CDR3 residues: CASTLTGAEDGYTF. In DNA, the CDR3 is TGTGCCAGCACCCTGACAGGGGCTGAGGATGGCTACACCTTC.

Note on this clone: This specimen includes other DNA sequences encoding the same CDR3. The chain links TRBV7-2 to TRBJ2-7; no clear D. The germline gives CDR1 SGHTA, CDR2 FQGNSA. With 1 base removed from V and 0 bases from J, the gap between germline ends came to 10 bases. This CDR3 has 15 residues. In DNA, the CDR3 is TGTGCCAGCAGCTTAGGTACGGGTAGCTCCTACGAGCAGTACTTC. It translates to CASSLGTGSSYEQYF.

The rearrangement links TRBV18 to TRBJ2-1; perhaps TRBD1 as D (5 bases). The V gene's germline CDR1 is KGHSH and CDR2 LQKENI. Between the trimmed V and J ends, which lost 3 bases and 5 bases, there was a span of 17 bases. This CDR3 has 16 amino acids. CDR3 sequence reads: CASSPRPNQGHNEQFF. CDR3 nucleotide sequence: TGTGCCAGCTCACCTCGACCGAATCAGGGTCACAATGAGCAGTTCTTC.

CDR3 loop: CASSLMRVTGELFF. CDR3 sequence (DNA): TGTGCCAGCAGCTTGATGAGGGTCACCGGGGAGCTGTTTTTT. The chain uses TRBV5-6 and TRBJ2-2, with TRBD2 as a possible D gene (5 bases). The CDR3 is made up of 14 amino acids. V dropped 1 base and J dropped 4 bases, with 8 bases sitting between them. The germline V gene encodes CDR1 SGHDT and CDR2 YYEEEE.

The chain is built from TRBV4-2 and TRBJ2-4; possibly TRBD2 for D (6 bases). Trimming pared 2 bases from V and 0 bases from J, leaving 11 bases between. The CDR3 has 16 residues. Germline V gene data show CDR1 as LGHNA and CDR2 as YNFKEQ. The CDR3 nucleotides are TGTGCCAGCAGCCAATGGTCGGGACTAGCCAAAAACATTCAGTACTTC. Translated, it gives CASSQWSGLAKNIQYF.

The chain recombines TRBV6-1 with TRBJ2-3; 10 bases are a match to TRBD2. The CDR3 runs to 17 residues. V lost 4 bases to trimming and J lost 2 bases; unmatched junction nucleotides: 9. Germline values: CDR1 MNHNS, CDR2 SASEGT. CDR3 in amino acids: CASSVPLAGGVTDTQYF. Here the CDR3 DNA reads TGTGCCAGCAGTGTTCCTTTAGCGGGAGGCGTCACAGATACGCAGTATTTT.

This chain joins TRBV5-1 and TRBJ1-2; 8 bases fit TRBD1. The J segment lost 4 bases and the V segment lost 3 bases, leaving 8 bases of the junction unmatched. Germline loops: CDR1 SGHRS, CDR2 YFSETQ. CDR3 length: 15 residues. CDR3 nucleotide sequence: TGCGCCAGCAGCTACCTGGACAGGGAGCCCTATGGCTACACCTTC. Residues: CASSYLDREPYGYTF.

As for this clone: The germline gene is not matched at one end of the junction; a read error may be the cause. The CDR3 bases are TGTGCCAGCTCACGTGACAGGGGAGAGGCCCAGTACTTC. Protein sequence: CASSRDRGEAQYF. The J gene is TRBJ2-5, the V gene TRBV18; 8 bases align to TRBD1. Germline CDR1 reads KGHSH; CDR2 reads LQKENI. The CDR3 contains 13 residues.

The CDR3 nucleotides are TGTGCCAGCAGCCCCCGGGACACCACGCAGTATTTT. Protein sequence: CASSPRDTTQYF. V and J are TRBV7-9 and TRBJ2-3; tentative D call: TRBD1 (6 bases). In germline, CDR1 is SEHNR, CDR2 FQNEAQ (reference sequence). The CDR3 length is 12 residues. Trimming shortened V by 5 bases and J by 9 bases, and 12 bases separated the two germline ends. Combining the CDR3 with reference TRBV7-9 and TRBJ2-3 gives the whole variable domain DTGVSQNPRHKITKRGQNVTFRCDPISEHNRLYWYRQTLGQGPEFLTYFQNEAQLEKSRLLSDRFSAERPKGSFSTLEIQRTEQGDSAMYLCASSPRDTTQYFGPGTRLTVL.

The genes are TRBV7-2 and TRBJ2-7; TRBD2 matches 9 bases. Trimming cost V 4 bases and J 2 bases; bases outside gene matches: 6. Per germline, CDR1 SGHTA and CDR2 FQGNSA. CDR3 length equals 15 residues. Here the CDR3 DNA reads TGTGCCAGCAGCTCATTAGCGGGAGCAGCCTACGAGCAGTACTTC. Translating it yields CASSSLAGAAYEQYF.

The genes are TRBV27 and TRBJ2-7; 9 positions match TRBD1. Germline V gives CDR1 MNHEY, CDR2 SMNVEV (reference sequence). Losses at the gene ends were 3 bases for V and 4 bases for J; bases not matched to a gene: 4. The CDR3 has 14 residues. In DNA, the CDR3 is TGTGCCAGCAGTTTTAGACAGGGGGTATACGAGCAGTACTTC. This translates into CASSFRQGVYEQYF.

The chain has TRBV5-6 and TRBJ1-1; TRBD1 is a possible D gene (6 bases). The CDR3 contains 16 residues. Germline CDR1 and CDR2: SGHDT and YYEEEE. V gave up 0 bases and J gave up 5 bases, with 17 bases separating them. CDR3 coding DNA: TGTGCCAGCAGCTTGGTAACAGGGCCCCCCGATACTGAAGCTTTCTTT. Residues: CASSLVTGPPDTEAFF.

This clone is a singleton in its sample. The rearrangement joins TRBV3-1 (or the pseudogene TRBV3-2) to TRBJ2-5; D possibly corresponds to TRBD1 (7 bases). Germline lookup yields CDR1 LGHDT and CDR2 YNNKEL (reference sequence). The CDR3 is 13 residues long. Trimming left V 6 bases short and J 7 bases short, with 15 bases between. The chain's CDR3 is CASSKTGRGTQYF. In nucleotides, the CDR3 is TGTGCCAGCAGTAAGACAGGGCGGGGGACCCAGTACTTC.

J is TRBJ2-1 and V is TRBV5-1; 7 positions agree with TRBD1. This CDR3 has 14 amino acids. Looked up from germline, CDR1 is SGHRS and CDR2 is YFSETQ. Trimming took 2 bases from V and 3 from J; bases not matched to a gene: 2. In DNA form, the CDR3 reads TGCGCCAGCAGCTTAGACAGGGACTACAATGAGCAGTTCTTC. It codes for CASSLDRDYNEQFF.

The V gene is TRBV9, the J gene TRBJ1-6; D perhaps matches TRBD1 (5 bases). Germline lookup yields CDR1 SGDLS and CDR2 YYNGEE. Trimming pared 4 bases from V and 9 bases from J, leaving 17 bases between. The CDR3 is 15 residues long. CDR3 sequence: CASSTRGGSGSPLHF. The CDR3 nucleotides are TGTGCCAGCAGCACCCGGGGGGGGTCGGGTTCACCCCTCCACTTT.

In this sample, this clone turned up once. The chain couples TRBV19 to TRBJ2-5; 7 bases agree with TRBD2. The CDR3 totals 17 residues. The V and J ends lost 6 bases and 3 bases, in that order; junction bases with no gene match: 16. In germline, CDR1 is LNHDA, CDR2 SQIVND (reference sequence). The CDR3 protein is CASSNLITSVTEETQYF. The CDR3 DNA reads TGTGCCAGTAGCAACCTCATAACTAGCGTTACGGAAGAGACCCAGTACTTC.

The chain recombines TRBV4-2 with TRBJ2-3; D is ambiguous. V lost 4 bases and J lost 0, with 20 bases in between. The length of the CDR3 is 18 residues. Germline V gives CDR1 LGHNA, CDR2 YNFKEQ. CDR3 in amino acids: CASSPSPSKTPSTDTQYF. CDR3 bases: TGTGCCAGCAGCCCCTCCCCCTCTAAAACTCCTAGCACAGATACGCAGTATTTT.

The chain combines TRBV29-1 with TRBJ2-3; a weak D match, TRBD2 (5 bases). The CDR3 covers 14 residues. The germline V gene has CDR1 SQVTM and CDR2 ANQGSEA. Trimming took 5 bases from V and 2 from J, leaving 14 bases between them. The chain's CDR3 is CSVLRTRNTDTQYF. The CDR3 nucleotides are TGCAGCGTTCTCCGGACTCGGAACACAGATACGCAGTATTTT.

The CDR3 region is CASSPSKNGYTF. Here the CDR3 DNA reads TGTGCCAGCAGTCCCAGTAAGAACGGCTACACCTTC. This chain connects TRBV12-3 or TRBV12-4 to TRBJ1-2; no firm D call. This CDR3 region has 12 residues. Trimming left V 5 bases short and J 8 bases short, with 12 bases between.

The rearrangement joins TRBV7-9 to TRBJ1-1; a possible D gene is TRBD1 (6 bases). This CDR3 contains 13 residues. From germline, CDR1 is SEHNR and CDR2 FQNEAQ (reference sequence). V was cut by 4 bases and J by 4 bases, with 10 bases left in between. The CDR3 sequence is CASSSAGATEAFF. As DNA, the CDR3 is TGTGCCAGCAGCTCCGCAGGGGCCACTGAAGCTTTCTTT.

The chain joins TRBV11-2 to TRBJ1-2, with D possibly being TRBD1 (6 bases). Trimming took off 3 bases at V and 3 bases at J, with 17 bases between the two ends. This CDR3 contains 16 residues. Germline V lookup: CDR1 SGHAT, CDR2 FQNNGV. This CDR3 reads CASSFGVLGADYGYTF. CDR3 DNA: TGTGCCAGCAGCTTCGGAGTTTTGGGGGCGGACTATGGCTACACCTTC.

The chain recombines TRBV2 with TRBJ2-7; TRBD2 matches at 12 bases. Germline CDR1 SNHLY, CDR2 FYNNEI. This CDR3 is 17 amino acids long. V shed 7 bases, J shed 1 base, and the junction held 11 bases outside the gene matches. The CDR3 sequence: CASNLGLAGHKSYEQYF. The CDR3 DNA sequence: TGTGCCAGCAACCTCGGACTAGCGGGACACAAGTCCTACGAGCAGTACTTC.

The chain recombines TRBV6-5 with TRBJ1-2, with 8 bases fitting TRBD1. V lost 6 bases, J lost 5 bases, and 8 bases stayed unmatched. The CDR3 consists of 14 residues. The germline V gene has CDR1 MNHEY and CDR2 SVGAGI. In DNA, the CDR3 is TGTGCCAGCAGCTCCAGACAGGGGTTTTATGGCTACACCTTC. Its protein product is CASSSRQGFYGYTF.

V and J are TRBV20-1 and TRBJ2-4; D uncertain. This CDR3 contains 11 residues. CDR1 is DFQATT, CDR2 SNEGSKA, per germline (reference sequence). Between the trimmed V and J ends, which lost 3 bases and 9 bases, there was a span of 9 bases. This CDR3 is CSASYQTIQYF. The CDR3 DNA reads TGCAGTGCTAGCTATCAAACCATTCAGTACTTC.

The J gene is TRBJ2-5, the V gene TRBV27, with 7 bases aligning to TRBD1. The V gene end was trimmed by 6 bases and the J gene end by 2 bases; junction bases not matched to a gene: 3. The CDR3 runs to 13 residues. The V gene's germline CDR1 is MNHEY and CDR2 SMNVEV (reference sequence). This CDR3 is CASSSGGQETQYF. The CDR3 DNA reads TGTGCCAGCAGCTCAGGGGGTCAAGAGACCCAGTACTTC.

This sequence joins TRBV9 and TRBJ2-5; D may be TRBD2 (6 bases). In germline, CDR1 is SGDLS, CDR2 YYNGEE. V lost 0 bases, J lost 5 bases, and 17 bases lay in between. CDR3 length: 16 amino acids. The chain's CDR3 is CASSVDSERAGETQYF. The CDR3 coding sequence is TGTGCCAGCAGCGTAGACAGCGAGCGGGCTGGTGAGACCCAGTACTTC.

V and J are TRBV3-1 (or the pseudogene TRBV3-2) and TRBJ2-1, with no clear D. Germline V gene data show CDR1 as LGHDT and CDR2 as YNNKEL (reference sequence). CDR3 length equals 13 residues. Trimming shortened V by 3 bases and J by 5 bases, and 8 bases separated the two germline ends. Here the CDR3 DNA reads TGTGCCAGCAGCCAGGCCATAAACAATGAGCAGTTCTTC. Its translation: CASSQAINNEQFF.

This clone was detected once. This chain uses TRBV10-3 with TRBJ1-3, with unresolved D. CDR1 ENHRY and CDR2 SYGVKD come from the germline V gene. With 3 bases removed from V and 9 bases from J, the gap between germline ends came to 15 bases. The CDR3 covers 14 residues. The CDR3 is CAISDGGVGVTIYF. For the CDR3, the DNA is TGTGCCATCAGTGACGGTGGAGTAGGCGTCACCATATATTTT.

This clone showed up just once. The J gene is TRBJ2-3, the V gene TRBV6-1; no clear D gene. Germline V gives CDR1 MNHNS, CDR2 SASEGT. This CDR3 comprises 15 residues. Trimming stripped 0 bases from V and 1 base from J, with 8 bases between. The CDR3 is CASSEAAVRTDTQYF. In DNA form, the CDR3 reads TGTGCCAGCAGTGAAGCGGCGGTCCGCACAGATACGCAGTATTTT.